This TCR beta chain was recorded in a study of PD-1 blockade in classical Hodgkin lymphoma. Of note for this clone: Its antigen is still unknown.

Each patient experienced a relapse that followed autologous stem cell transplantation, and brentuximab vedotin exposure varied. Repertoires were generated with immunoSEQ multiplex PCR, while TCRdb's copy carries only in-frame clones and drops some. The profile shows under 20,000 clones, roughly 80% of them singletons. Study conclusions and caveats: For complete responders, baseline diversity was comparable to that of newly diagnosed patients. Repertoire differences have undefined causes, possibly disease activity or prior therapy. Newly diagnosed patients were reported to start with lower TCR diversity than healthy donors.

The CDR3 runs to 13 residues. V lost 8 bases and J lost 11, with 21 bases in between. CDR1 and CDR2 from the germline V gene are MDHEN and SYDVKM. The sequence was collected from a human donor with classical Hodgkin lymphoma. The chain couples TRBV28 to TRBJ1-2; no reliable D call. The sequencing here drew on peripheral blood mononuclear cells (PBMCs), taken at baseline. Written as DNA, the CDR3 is TGTGCCAGCCGAGGTTTGGCACACTGGGGTTACACCTTC. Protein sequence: CASRGLAHWGYTF.